Below, 6 T cell receptor beta chains from the same sample are listed, as sequenced in a study of OX40 agonist ivuxolimab in advanced cancers. Profiled with immunoSEQ multiplex PCR; TCRdb holds only in-frame clones, not every one. Altogether almost 85,000 clones are present, 94% being singletons, with the ten largest covering about 10%. The material was CD4+ or CD8+ T cells sorted from blood, obtained in a trial of the OX40 agonist ivuxolimab. These receptors originate from an adult with an advanced solid tumor such as melanoma, head and neck, liver or kidney cancer.

This clone was found once. This chain connects TRBV9 to TRBJ2-7; perhaps TRBD2 as D (5 bases). Trimming cost V 4 bases and J 2 bases, with 16 bases left between them. Germline loops: CDR1 SGDLS, CDR2 YYNGEE. This CDR3 contains 15 residues. CDR3 DNA: TGTGCCAGCAGCCCCACAGAGGGTACCCCCTACGAGCAGTACTTC. This encodes CASSPTEGTPYEQYF.

The chain uses TRBV25-1 and TRBJ1-2; D is unclear. V lost 2 bases and J 5 bases, leaving 6 bases between the germline ends. CDR3 length: 12 residues. Germline V gene data show CDR1 as MGHDK and CDR2 as SYGVNS. The CDR3 sequence: CASSEVKYGYTF. CDR3 coding DNA: TGTGCCAGCAGTGAAGTTAAGTATGGCTACACCTTC.

The chain is built from TRBV7-8 and TRBJ1-5; tentative D call: TRBD1 (6 bases). From germline, CDR1 is SGHVS and CDR2 FQNEAQ. The ends were cut back, 5 bases at V and 4 bases at J, with 27 bases in the middle. The CDR3 spans 19 residues. This CDR3 reads CASSLNRAGAALSNQPQHF. DNA of the CDR3: TGTGCCAGCAGCCTAAATCGGGCAGGGGCCGCGTTATCTAATCAGCCCCAGCATTTT.

The chain uses TRBV7-9 and TRBJ2-1; D is unclear. This CDR3 is 14 amino acids long. CDR1 and CDR2 (germline): SEHNR, FQNEAQ (reference sequence). The V gene lost 0 bases and the J gene lost 3 bases, with 6 bases spanning the gap. This CDR3 is CASSLAAFYNEQFF. The CDR3 nucleotides are TGTGCCAGCAGCTTAGCGGCCTTCTACAATGAGCAGTTCTTC.

The rearrangement links TRBV9 to TRBJ1-4; 9 positions agree with TRBD1. The CDR3 totals 14 residues. Looked up from germline, CDR1 is SGDLS and CDR2 is YYNGEE. J was trimmed by 4 bases and V by 2 bases; bases with no gene match: 0. Written as DNA, the CDR3 is TGTGCCAGCAGCGTGGGACAGGGTAATGAAAAACTGTTTTTT. Translation gives CASSVGQGNEKLFF.

The V call is TRBV5-1, the J call TRBJ2-3, with TRBD2 identical over 10 bases. The length of the CDR3 is 23 residues. V lost 2 bases and J lost 3; bases outside the gene matches: 27. Germline CDR1 is SGHRS and CDR2 is YFSETQ. The CDR3 sequence: CASSFRDRPGVSSGGIRTDTQYF. The CDR3 coding sequence is TGCGCCAGCAGCTTTAGGGACAGGCCCGGTGTTTCTAGCGGGGGCATCCGGACAGATACGCAGTATTTT. The full variable domain, rest sourced from reference TRBV5-1 and TRBJ2-3, is KAGVTQTPRYLIKTRGQQVTLSCSPISGHRSVSWYQQTPGQGLQFLFEYFSETQRNKGNFPGRFSGRQFSNSRSEMNVSTLELGDSALYLCASSFRDRPGVSSGGIRTDTQYFGPGTRLTVL.